The clone carrying this T cell receptor beta chain was counted ten times or more. The antigen remains unidentified. The time point denotes: newly diagnosed GD, antithyroid drugs for less than 3 months. Researchers made the TCR library from RNA that was extracted from PBMCs. Tubes containing EDTA received approximately 8.7 milliliters of drawn peripheral blood. This sample was included in a study of regulatory T cells in long-lasting Graves disease. Study-wide results and caveats: Gene preferences differed: TRBV28, TRBJ1-2, TRBJ2-5 in persistent cases.

Trimming removed 1 base from V and 5 bases from J, with 8 bases in between. Germline CDR1 is DFQATT and CDR2 is SNEGSKA (reference sequence). The CDR3 runs 12 residues. The authors built TCR beta libraries using iRepertoire HTBI primers and Arm-PCR of CDR3 regions. MiXCR, run by TCRdb on the multiplex PCR reads, gives a single entry per CDR3 protein. Of about 440,000 distinct CDR3 sequences listed, 16% are singletons. The data were also submitted as part of a second study, on T cells in Graves' hyperthyroidism and ophthalmopathy. As that report states: Carried out on the TCR CDR3, a first-round RT-PCR used the HTBI primer set.

J is TRBJ2-5 and V is TRBV20-1; D remains unclear. The sequenced sample was peripheral blood mononuclear cells (PBMCs), obtained at new diagnosis, from a patient treated with antithyroid drugs. The receptor's source is a woman between 18 and 30 years old with Graves disease. The CDR3 DNA reads TGCAGTGCTAGAGGGCGAGATGAGACCCAGTACTTC. Translation gives CSARGRDETQYF.